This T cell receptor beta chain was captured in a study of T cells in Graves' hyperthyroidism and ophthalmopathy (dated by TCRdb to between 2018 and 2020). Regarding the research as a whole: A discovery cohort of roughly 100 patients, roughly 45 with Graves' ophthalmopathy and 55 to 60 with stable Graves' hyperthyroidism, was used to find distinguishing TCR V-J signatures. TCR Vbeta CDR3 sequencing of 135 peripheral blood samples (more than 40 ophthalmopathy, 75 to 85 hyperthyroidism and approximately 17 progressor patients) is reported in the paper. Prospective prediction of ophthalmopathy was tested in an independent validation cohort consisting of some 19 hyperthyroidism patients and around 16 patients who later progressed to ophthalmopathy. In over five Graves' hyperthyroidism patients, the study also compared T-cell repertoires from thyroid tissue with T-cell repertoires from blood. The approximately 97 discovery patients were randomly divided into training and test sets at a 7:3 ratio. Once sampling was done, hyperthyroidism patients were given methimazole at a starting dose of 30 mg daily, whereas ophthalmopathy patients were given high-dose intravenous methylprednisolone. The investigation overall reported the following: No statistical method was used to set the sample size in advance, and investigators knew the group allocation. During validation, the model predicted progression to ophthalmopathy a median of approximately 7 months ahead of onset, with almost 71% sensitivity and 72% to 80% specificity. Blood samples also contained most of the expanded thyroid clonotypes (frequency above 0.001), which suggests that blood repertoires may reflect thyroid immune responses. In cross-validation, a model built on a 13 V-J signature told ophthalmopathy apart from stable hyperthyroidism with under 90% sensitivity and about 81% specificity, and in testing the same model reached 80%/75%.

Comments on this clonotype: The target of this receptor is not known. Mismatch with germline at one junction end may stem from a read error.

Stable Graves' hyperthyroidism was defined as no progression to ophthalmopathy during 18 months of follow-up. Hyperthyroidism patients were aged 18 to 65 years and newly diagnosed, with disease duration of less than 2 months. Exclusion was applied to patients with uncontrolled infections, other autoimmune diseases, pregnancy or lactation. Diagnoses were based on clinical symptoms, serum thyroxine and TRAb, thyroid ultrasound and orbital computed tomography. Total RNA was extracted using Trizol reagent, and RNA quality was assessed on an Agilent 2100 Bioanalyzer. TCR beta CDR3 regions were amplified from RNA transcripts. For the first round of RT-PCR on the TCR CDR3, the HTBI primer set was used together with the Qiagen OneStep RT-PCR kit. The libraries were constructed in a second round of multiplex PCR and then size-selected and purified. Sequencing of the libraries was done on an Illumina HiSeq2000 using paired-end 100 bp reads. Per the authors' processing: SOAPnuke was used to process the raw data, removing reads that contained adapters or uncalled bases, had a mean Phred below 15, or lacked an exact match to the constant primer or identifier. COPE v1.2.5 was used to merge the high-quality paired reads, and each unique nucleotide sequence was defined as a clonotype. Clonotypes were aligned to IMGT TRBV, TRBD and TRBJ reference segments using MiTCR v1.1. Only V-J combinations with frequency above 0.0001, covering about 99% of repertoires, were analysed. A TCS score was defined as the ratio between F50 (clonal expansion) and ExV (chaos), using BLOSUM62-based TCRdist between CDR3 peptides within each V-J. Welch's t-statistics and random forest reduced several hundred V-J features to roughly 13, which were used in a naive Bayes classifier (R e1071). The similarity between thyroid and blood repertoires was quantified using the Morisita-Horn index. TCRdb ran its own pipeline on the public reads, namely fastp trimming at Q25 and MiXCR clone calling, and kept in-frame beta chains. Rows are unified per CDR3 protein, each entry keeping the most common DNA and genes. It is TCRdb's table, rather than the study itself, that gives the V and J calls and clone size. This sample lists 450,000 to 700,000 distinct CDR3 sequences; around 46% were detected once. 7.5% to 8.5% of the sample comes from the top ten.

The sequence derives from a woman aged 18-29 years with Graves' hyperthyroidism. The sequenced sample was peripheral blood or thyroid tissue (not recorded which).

Here the CDR3 is given as CASSFGQPGKNF. In nucleotide form, the sequence is TGTGCCAGCAGCTTCGGCCAACCCGGGAAGAACTTC. The rearranged segments are TRBV7-8 and TRBJ2-7; a weak D assignment points to TRBD2 (5 bases agree). Including the terminal cysteine and phenylalanine, the CDR3 comprises 12 residues. Only CDR3 DNA is held: 36 bases, read in frame from base 1. Reading the germline V gene gives CDR1 SGHVS and CDR2 FQNEAQ.